One and the same sample provided the 22 T cell receptor beta chains below, sequenced in a study of blood T cell repertoires in COVID-19. Using immunoSEQ multiplex PCR, the repertoire was profiled, and TCRdb retains in-frame clones only, with some absent. Of under 300,000 clones in the sample, 65% to 90% are singletons; the top ten hold around 13%. The sample consisted of peripheral blood. The source of these receptors is a woman aged 70-85 years with COVID-19, enrolled during active disease.

The CDR3 nucleotides are TGTGCCAGCAGCGCCGGGACAGGGAATTCACCCCTCCACTTT. It codes for CASSAGTGNSPLHF. The chain has TRBV9 and TRBJ1-6; 9 nucleotides agree with TRBD1. CDR1 is SGDLS, CDR2 YYNGEE, per germline. CDR3 length: 14 amino acids. V lost 3 bases to trimming and J lost 7 bases; unmatched junction nucleotides: 2.

This chain links TRBV27 with TRBJ2-7; possibly TRBD1 for D (5 bases). With 7 bases removed from V and 0 bases from J, the gap between germline ends came to 13 bases. Germline V CDR1 and CDR2: MNHEY, SMNVEV (reference sequence). The CDR3 consists of 14 residues. The CDR3 coding sequence is TGTGCCAGCACCTCACCCAGGGACTCCTACGAGCAGTACTTC. It specifies CASTSPRDSYEQYF.

The chain carries TRBV21-1 and TRBJ1-4; the D call TRBD1 from the table was never checked on the DNA. TRBV21-1 is shown as a pseudogene. This CDR3 has 17 residues. CDR3 region: CASSKQGLASTNEKLFF. CDR3 nucleotide sequence: TGTGCCAGCAGCAAACAGGGTTTGGCCTCAACTAATGAAAAACTGTTTTTT.

The V call is TRBV6-5, the J call TRBJ1-6, with 7 bases lining up with TRBD1. V was clipped by 0 bases and J by 10 bases; unmatched bases: 3. Germline loops: CDR1 MNHEY, CDR2 SVGAGI. The CDR3 is made up of 14 amino acids. For the CDR3, the DNA is TGTGCCAGCAGTTACTCAGGGGGCGACTCACCCCTCCACTTT. It yields the protein CASSYSGGDSPLHF.

The chain has TRBV28 and TRBJ1-1; D is ambiguous. Trimming stripped 3 bases from V and 5 bases from J, with 10 bases between. The germline V gene encodes CDR1 MDHEN and CDR2 SYDVKM. The CDR3 consists of 13 residues. The CDR3 reads CASSFTERTEAFF. The CDR3 region has the DNA TGTGCCAGCAGTTTTACCGAGAGGACTGAAGCTTTCTTT.

With regard to this clone: The likely explanation is a read error, given a far larger clone one base away. The chain has TRBV7-2 and TRBJ1-1; no clear D gene. The germline CDR1 and CDR2 sequences are SGHTA and FQGNSA. V shed 0 bases and J shed 0 bases, with 2 bases lying between them. The CDR3 spans 13 residues. CDR3 DNA: TGTGCCAGCAGCTTAGCTATGAACACTGAAGCTTTCTTT. Protein product: CASSLAMNTEAFF.

The chain links TRBV5-4 to TRBJ1-3, with 7 bases lining up with TRBD1. Trimming took 1 base from V and 0 from J; bases not matched to a gene: 7. The CDR3 sequence is 17 residues long. Germline CDR1 is SGHNT and CDR2 is YYREEE (reference sequence). CDR3 loop: CASSLKRDSYSGNTIYF. The CDR3 region has the DNA TGTGCCAGCAGCTTGAAACGGGACAGTTACTCTGGAAACACCATATATTTT.

The CDR3 bases are TGTGCCAGTAGTATTATAGGGGCTGGAAACACCATATATTTT. Its protein is CASSIIGAGNTIYF. The chain is built from TRBV19 and TRBJ1-3; D possibly corresponds to TRBD1 (5 bases). The CDR3 runs to 14 residues. Germline loops: CDR1 LNHDA, CDR2 SQIVND (reference sequence). V was clipped by 3 bases and J by 2 bases, with 8 bases between them.

The gene calls are TRBV5-1 and TRBJ1-2; 7 nucleotides align to TRBD1. V dropped 4 bases and J dropped 5; count of bases not matched to a gene: 8. The germline CDR1 and CDR2 sequences are SGHRS and YFSETQ. CDR3 length: 14 residues. The CDR3 nucleotides read TGCGCCAGCAGCCCGGCTGGGACAGCTTATGGCTACACCTTC. The encoded protein is CASSPAGTAYGYTF.

V gene TRBV5-1 combines with J gene TRBJ2-7; TRBD2 aligns across 14 bases. The CDR3 loop spans 16 amino acids. The V gene's germline CDR1 is SGHRS and CDR2 YFSETQ. Trimming took 4 bases from V and 3 from J; bases not matched to a gene: 6. DNA of the CDR3: TGCGCCAGCAGCGCCGGGACTAGCGGGGGAAACTACGAGCAGTACTTC. This sequence encodes CASSAGTSGGNYEQYF.

The rearrangement uses TRBV2 and TRBJ1-1; D ambiguous. The CDR3 extends over 14 amino acids. Per the germline V gene, CDR1 is SNHLY and CDR2 is FYNNEI. Trimming pared 1 base from V and 3 bases from J, leaving 9 bases between. The CDR3 region has the DNA TGTGCCAGCAGTGAAGGGCCCGGGTACACTGAAGCTTTCTTT. Translated: CASSEGPGYTEAFF. Based on the CDR3 plus reference TRBV2 and TRBJ1-1, the full variable domain is EPEVTQTPSHQVTQMGQEVILRCVPISNHLYFYWYRQILGQKVEFLVSFYNNEISEKSEIFDDQFSVERPDGSNFTLKIRSTKLEDSAMYFCASSEGPGYTEAFFGQGTRLTVV.

CDR3 residues: CASSFGGTFGHGYTF. The DNA for the CDR3 is TGTGCCAGCAGCTTTGGGGGGACCTTTGGCCATGGCTACACCTTC. The chain combines TRBV7-9 with TRBJ1-2; a weak D match, TRBD1 (5 bases). The CDR3 contains 15 residues. V dropped 3 bases and J dropped 6 bases, with 17 bases sitting between them. Germline V gene lookup returns CDR1 SEHNR and CDR2 FQNEAQ (reference sequence).

This chain's CDR3 is CATSREYGTGEAGELFF. Here the CDR3 DNA reads TGTGCCACCAGCAGGGAATACGGGACAGGGGAGGCCGGGGAGCTGTTTTTT. V is TRBV15 and J is TRBJ2-2, with 10 bases lining up with TRBD1. Germline V lookup: CDR1 LNHNV, CDR2 YYDKDF (reference sequence). V lost 3 bases and J lost 6; bases outside the gene matches: 10. The CDR3 is 17 residues long. The full variable domain, in which reference TRBV15 and TRBJ2-2 provide the parts outside the CDR3, is DAMVIQNPRYQVTQFGKPVTLSCSQTLNHNVMYWYQQKSSQAPKLLFHYYDKDFNNEADTPDNFQSRRPNTSFCFLDIRSPGLGDTAMYLCATSREYGTGEAGELFFGEGSRLTVL.

The chain recombines TRBV20-1 with TRBJ1-2; D is uncertain. The CDR3 sequence is 10 residues long. V dropped 5 bases and J dropped 8 bases, with 9 bases sitting between them. The germline gives CDR1 DFQATT, CDR2 SNEGSKA (reference sequence). The CDR3 protein is CSAPFLGYTF. The CDR3, as DNA: TGCAGTGCTCCTTTCTTAGGCTACACCTTC.

The rearrangement links TRBV28 to TRBJ1-5; 7 bases fit TRBD1. Trimming removed 1 base from V and 7 bases from J; junction bases left unmatched: 10. The CDR3 contains 16 residues. CDR1 MDHEN and CDR2 SYDVKM come from the germline V gene. CDR3 residues: CASSLLYRGIWQPQHF. Written as DNA, the CDR3 is TGTGCCAGCAGTTTATTATACAGGGGTATTTGGCAGCCCCAGCATTTT. The whole variable domain, remainder taken from reference TRBV28 and TRBJ1-5, is DVKVTQSSRYLVKRTGEKVFLECVQDMDHENMFWYRQDPGLGLRLIYFSYDVKMKEKGDIPEGYSVSREKKERFSLILESASTNQTSMYLCASSLLYRGIWQPQHFGDGTRLSIL.

The chain couples TRBV30 to TRBJ1-2; D may be TRBD1 (5 bases). The CDR3 has 13 residues. Germline lookup yields CDR1 GTSNPN and CDR2 SVGIG (reference sequence). Trimming cost V 4 bases and J 9 bases, with 18 bases left between them. The CDR3 bases are TGTGCCTGGACCCCCTCGGGACTTCTAAGCTACACCTTC. Amino acids: CAWTPSGLLSYTF.

The chain joins TRBV29-1 to TRBJ2-3, with 11 bases aligning to TRBD1. The CDR3 covers 14 residues. The V segment lost 4 bases and the J segment 4 bases; nucleotides outside the gene matches: 4. Germline V gives CDR1 SQVTM, CDR2 ANQGSEA. DNA for the CDR3: TGCAGCGTTGGAGGGACAGGGGGGCCAGATACGCAGTATTTT. It is translated as CSVGGTGGPDTQYF.

The CDR3 here is CASSLSSNRADTQYF. DNA of the CDR3: TGTGCCAGCAGCCTAAGCTCCAACAGGGCAGATACGCAGTATTTT. The rearrangement links TRBV7-3 to TRBJ2-3, with D maybe TRBD1 (6 bases). This CDR3 comprises 15 residues. V was clipped by 5 bases and J by 4 bases, with 16 bases between them. The germline gives CDR1 SGHTA, CDR2 FQGTGA.

This clone came up once. This sequence joins TRBV28 and TRBJ2-7; the D gene is possibly TRBD2 (5 bases). The germline CDR1 and CDR2 sequences are MDHEN and SYDVKM. V was trimmed by 11 bases and J by 2 bases, leaving 13 bases between them. CDR3 size: 12 residues. CDR3 nucleotides: TGTGCCCTACTAGTGAAGCCCTACGAGCAGTACTTC. This encodes CALLVKPYEQYF.

This clone was found once. The chain joins TRBV29-1 to TRBJ1-6; D unclear. The CDR3 contains 16 residues. Trimming pared 0 bases from V and 7 bases from J, leaving 16 bases between. Germline lookup yields CDR1 SQVTM and CDR2 ANQGSEA. The CDR3 is CSVEDLVTGGNSPLHF. CDR3 coding DNA: TGCAGCGTTGAAGATTTGGTGACGGGAGGAAATTCACCCCTCCACTTT. Variable domain in full (rest from reference TRBV29-1 and TRBJ1-6): SAVISQKPSRDICQRGTSLTIQCQVDSQVTMMFWYRQQPGQSLTLIATANQGSEATYESGFVIDKFPISRPNLTFSTLTVSNMSPEDSSIYLCSVEDLVTGGNSPLHFGNGTRLTVT.

The chain links TRBV21-1 to TRBJ1-2. TRBV21-1 is a documented pseudogene. The CDR3 contains 14 residues. The CDR3 sequence: CASSRHWDCQGYTF. In nucleotides, the CDR3 is TGTGCCAGCAGCCGTCACTGGGACTGTCAAGGCTACACCTTC.

With respect to this clone: As the CDR3 is not closed by the conserved phenylalanine or tryptophan, this likely results from a read error. Because the CDR3's place on the DNA is in doubt, the DNA is left out and the CDR3 is given as listed by TCRdb. The genes are TRBV5-6 and TRBJ2-7; the D call in the table, TRBD1, was not verified against the DNA. The CDR3 is 12 amino acids in total, end residues counted. CDR1 is SGHDT and CDR2 is YYEEEE in the germline V gene. The CDR3 reads CASSLGQGVSSL.